The clone carrying this T cell receptor (beta chain) was counted between two and nine times. The antigen is unknown. TCRdb used MiXCR to reprocess the 5' RACE reads, holding one entry per CDR3 protein. Among hundreds of thousands of distinct CDR3 sequences, roughly 16% were seen once, and the ten largest hold about 23%. The sample belongs to a study of T-cell memory formation after mild COVID-19. Study findings and constraints: CD4/CD8 balance characterized clones contracting day 15 to 85, and CD4+ skew characterized later expanders.

Trimming cost V 4 bases and J 1 base, with 16 bases left between them. In germline, CDR1 is LGHDT, CDR2 YNNKEL (reference sequence). CDR3 length: 16 residues. The receptor was isolated from a man aged 18 to 30 who had mild COVID-19 (a few samples of this study predate the infection). Cell type and time point are not known. The specimen sequenced was PBMCs or a T cell subset sorted from them (not recorded which). The chain carries TRBV3-1 and TRBJ1-1, with D perhaps TRBD1 (6 bases). The CDR3: CASSRKPGHKNTEAFF. Here the CDR3 DNA reads TGTGCCAGCAGCCGTAAACCGGGACATAAGAACACTGAAGCTTTCTTT.